The sequence of this T cell receptor beta chain was determined in a study of beta chain features in type 1 diabetes. Study-level results: Overrepresentation of cells with high TCR expression could result from cDNA sequencing.

The sequenced template was cDNA made from the entire isolated RNA. Some clones are missing from TCRdb's copy, which holds only in-frame ones; the method was immunoSEQ multiplex PCR. The sample records under 350,000 clones, approximately 8% being singletons. This clone was seen more than once but under ten times. The antigen remains unidentified. The sequence was collected from a woman younger than 35 in good health. The sample was central memory CD4+ T cells from blood.

The CDR3 region has the DNA TGTGCCAGTAAATGGAGACAGCTGAACACTGAAGCTTTCTTT. Amino acid sequence: CASKWRQLNTEAFF. The chain uses TRBV19 and TRBJ1-1; a possible D gene is TRBD1 (5 bases). The germline gives CDR1 LNHDA, CDR2 SQIVND (reference sequence). The CDR3 runs 14 residues. Trimming left V 7 bases short and J 0 bases short, with 12 bases between.